This record looks at one TCR beta chain sequence and its context. These data belong to a study of control samples from healthy donors and cancer patients. Only in-frame clones appear in the TCRdb table, and some are missing; sequencing was by immunoSEQ multiplex PCR. This table has under 130,000 clones, more than 85% appearing once. V was shortened by 7 bases and J by 0 bases, with 10 bases between the two germline ends. The CDR3 runs 13 residues. Germline V gene sequence: CDR1 SGHRS, CDR2 YFSETQ. Sequencing was done on a sample of PBMCs. The clonotype originates from a man in his sixties with lung cancer. V usage is TRBV5-1 and J usage is TRBJ1-1; the D is unclear. The DNA for the CDR3 is TGCGCCAGCTATAGCAGCATGAACACTGAAGCTTTCTTT. Translation gives CASYSSMNTEAFF.